The clone carrying this T cell receptor beta chain was seen many times. Its antigen remains unidentified. Researchers amplified the TCR beta CDR3 regions from RNA transcripts. Using the HTBI primer set, a first-round RT-PCR was run on the TCR CDR3. Each CDR3 protein is one row after TCRdb ran MiXCR on the multiplex PCR reads. The sample includes about 720,000 distinct CDR3 sequences, about a sixth of them seen just once. This record belongs to a study of T cells in Graves' hyperthyroidism and ophthalmopathy. Study as a whole: Initial diagnosis, before any treatment, was when peripheral blood was collected. Overall study results and limits: Most expanded thyroid clonotypes above 0.001 recurred in blood. Prediction of ophthalmopathy progression came a median roughly 6.6 months pre-onset.

Among the patients, aged 18 to 65, hyperthyroidism was newly diagnosed and had lasted under 2 months. The ends lost 4 bases at V and 4 bases at J; junction bases unmatched: 10. Germline CDR1 and CDR2: SGHTA and FQGNSA. The length of the CDR3 is 16 residues. The rearrangement links TRBV7-2 to TRBJ2-3; 8 bases are shared with TRBD1. The sequence was obtained from a young man with Graves' hyperthyroidism. Sequences were obtained from blood. The CDR3 spells CASSSGRQGMADTQYF. CDR3 DNA sequence: TGTGCCAGCAGCTCCGGCAGACAGGGGATGGCAGATACGCAGTATTTT.